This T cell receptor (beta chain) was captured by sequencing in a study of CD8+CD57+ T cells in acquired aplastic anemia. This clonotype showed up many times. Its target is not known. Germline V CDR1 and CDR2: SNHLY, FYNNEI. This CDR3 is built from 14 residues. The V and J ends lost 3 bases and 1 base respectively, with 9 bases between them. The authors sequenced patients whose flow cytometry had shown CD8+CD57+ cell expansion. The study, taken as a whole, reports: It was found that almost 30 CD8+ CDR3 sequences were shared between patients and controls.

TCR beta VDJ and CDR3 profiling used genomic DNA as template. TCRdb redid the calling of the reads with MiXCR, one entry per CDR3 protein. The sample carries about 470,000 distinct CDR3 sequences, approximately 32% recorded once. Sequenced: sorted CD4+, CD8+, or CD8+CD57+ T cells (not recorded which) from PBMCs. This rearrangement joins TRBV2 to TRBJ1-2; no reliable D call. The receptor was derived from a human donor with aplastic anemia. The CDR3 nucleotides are TGTGCCAGCAGTGACGGGGTGCTTAACTATGGCTACACCTTC. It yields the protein CASSDGVLNYGYTF.